This T cell receptor beta chain stems from a study of shared clonotypes between healthy human individuals. Regarding the study as a whole: Represented diversity, genetic and exposure-history alike, was limited by few donors. Donor clonotype sharing was expected to depend on sequencing depth. Naive subsets generally had larger estimated richness than memory subsets.

Turning to this clone: Antigen unknown.

Terminally differentiated effector memory CD45RA+ cells were excluded from the naive CD8 cells, which were CD45RO-negative and positively selected for CCR7. Produced via immunoSEQ multiplex PCR; TCRdb's table is partial and in-frame only. The sample has around 2.1 million clones, roughly 91% seen once. The CDR3 length is 14 residues. V was pared by 6 bases and J by 6 bases, with 7 bases of the junction left unmatched. Germline CDR1 MNHEY, CDR2 SVGAGI. The chain combines TRBV6-5 with TRBJ2-4; 8 bases line up with TRBD2. Sequencing was done on a sample of naive CD8+ T cells from PBMCs. The TCR sequence derives from a young man in good health. Some clones in this sample may be carry-over from other donors' samples. For the CDR3, the DNA is TGTGCCAGCAGCCCCGGGGGGGGTGGAAACATTCAGTACTTC. Translating gives CASSPGGGGNIQYF.